This T cell receptor (beta chain) was identified in a study of human T cells and chemical hapten exposure. Study-level information: An approximately 2 cm by approximately 2 cm inner upper arm patch received 2% DPC for sensitization.

Using its own MiXCR run on the RACE reads, TCRdb lists one record per CDR3 protein. The data contain tens of thousands of distinct CDR3 sequences, 9.8% of them singletons. This CDR3 is 13 amino acids long. V dropped 0 bases and J dropped 5 bases, with 5 bases sitting between them. In germline, CDR1 is SGHTA, CDR2 FQGNSA. The time point is: patch test 1, 2 weeks after DPC sensitization. Noted treatment: therapeutic diphenylcyclopropenone sensitization with weekly scalp DPC. The template was total RNA from unfractionated whole blood. This clonotype was observed a handful of times. The rearrangement joins TRBV7-2 to TRBJ1-5; D is uncertain. Source: whole blood, taken in connection with sensitization to the hapten diphenylcyclopropenone (DPC). This TCR came from a woman aged 35 to 49 with alopecia areata. Some clones in this sample may be carry-over from other donors' samples. In DNA, the CDR3 is TGTGCCAGCAGCTTAGCGCAGGATCAGCCCCAGCATTTT. The encoded protein is CASSLAQDQPQHF.